These 19 T cell receptor beta chains originate from one sample sequenced in a study of human T cells and chemical hapten exposure. TCRdb itself ran the RACE reads through MiXCR, one entry per CDR3 protein. The sample holds more than 35,000 distinct CDR3 sequences, about 6.3% seen once. Specified time point: patch test 1, 2 weeks after DPC sensitization. Stated treatment: therapeutic diphenylcyclopropenone sensitization with weekly scalp DPC. From whole blood left unfractionated, total RNA was extracted. The specimen was whole blood, collected in connection with sensitization to the hapten diphenylcyclopropenone (DPC). The receptors derive from a woman aged 25-40 years with alopecia areata. Some clones in this sample may be carry-over from other donors' samples.

This clonotype was picked up many times. J is TRBJ1-3 and V is TRBV28, with D uncertain. This CDR3 region has 15 residues. Germline V gives CDR1 MDHEN, CDR2 SYDVKM. Trimming took off 4 bases at V and 0 bases at J, with 10 bases between the two ends. Here the CDR3 reads CASSSPRDSGNTIYF. DNA of the CDR3: TGTGCCAGCAGTTCACCAAGGGACTCTGGAAACACCATATATTTT.

This clonotype was detected ten times or more. This sequence joins TRBV6-5 and TRBJ1-1; D is perhaps TRBD1 (5 bases). In germline, CDR1 is MNHEY, CDR2 SVGAGI. V lost 5 bases, J lost 1 base, and 14 bases lay in between. The CDR3 runs 15 residues. The CDR3 region is CASSDTGRPNTEAFF. CDR3 bases: TGTGCCAGCAGTGATACAGGCCGACCGAACACTGAAGCTTTCTTT.

The V and J genes are TRBV12-3 or TRBV12-4 and TRBJ1-5, with D perhaps TRBD1 (6 bases). The CDR3 has 16 residues. The V gene lost 5 bases and the J gene lost 5 bases, with 19 bases spanning the gap. The CDR3 DNA sequence: TGTGCCAGCAGTGTACCGCCAGGGGCGAGGGATCAGCCCCAGCATTTT. Protein product: CASSVPPGARDQPQHF.

This chain joins TRBV7-2 and TRBJ2-3; 9 nucleotides match TRBD2. V was clipped by 1 base and J by 7 bases; unmatched bases: 3. The CDR3 sequence is 14 residues long. The germline V gene has CDR1 SGHTA and CDR2 FQGNSA. DNA of the CDR3: TGTGCCAGCAGCTTAGTTAGCGGGGGTAATACGCAGTATTTT. The encoded protein is CASSLVSGGNTQYF.

This clonotype was seen a few times. This chain uses TRBV29-1 with TRBJ2-1; 7 nucleotides line up with TRBD1. The CDR3 loop spans 15 amino acids. V trimming: 1 base; J trimming: 5 bases; junction bases outside the gene matches: 8. CDR1 and CDR2 from the germline V gene are SQVTM and ANQGSEA. CDR3 coding DNA: TGCAGCGTTGAAGGACAGGGAAAGTTGCACAATGAGCAGTTCTTC. Its translation: CSVEGQGKLHNEQFF.

This clonotype was recorded at least ten times. The chain joins TRBV12-3 or TRBV12-4 to TRBJ1-1, with TRBD1 matching over 8 bases. The CDR3 length is 16 residues. V lost 5 bases, J lost 3 bases, and 11 bases stayed unmatched. CDR3 nucleotide sequence: TGTGCCAGCAGTGTGGTTAGCCAGGGGGCGTACACTGAAGCTTTCTTT. Encoded protein: CASSVVSQGAYTEAFF.

The chain carries TRBV12-3 or TRBV12-4 and TRBJ1-5, with D hard to call. CDR3 length equals 14 residues. Deletions cut 0 bases from V and 5 bases from J, with 8 bases between. The CDR3 reads CASSLARGDQPQHF. In DNA form, the CDR3 reads TGTGCCAGCAGTTTAGCGCGCGGGGATCAGCCCCAGCATTTT.

This clonotype was counted only a few times. V is TRBV4-1 and J is TRBJ2-1; 12 bases are shared with TRBD2. Germline CDR1 is MGHRA and CDR2 is YSYEKL. Trimming at V came to 0 bases and at J to 11 bases, leaving 5 bases not matched to a gene. The length of the CDR3 is 15 residues. The CDR3: CASSQEAGLAGKQFF. The CDR3 DNA reads TGCGCCAGCAGCCAAGAGGCCGGACTAGCGGGGAAGCAGTTCTTC.

This clonotype came up a few times. This rearrangement joins TRBV6-1 to TRBJ1-1, with TRBD1 identical over 7 bases. The J segment lost 3 bases and the V segment lost 0 bases, leaving 7 bases of the junction unmatched. Germline V gene sequence: CDR1 MNHNS, CDR2 SASEGT. The CDR3 runs 16 residues. Here the CDR3 reads CASSEASYRGHTEAFF. In DNA form, the CDR3 reads TGTGCCAGCAGTGAAGCAAGTTACAGGGGACACACTGAAGCTTTCTTT.

This clonotype was detected ten times or more. V gene TRBV29-1 combines with J gene TRBJ1-1; D is unclear. This CDR3 is 12 amino acids long. Trimming shortened V by 1 base and J by 1 base, and 4 bases separated the two germline ends. The V gene's germline CDR1 is SQVTM and CDR2 ANQGSEA. DNA of the CDR3: TGCAGCGTTGAAGGGCAGAACACTGAAGCTTTCTTT. It encodes CSVEGQNTEAFF.

This clonotype was observed many times. The chain combines TRBV7-9 with TRBJ1-5; D possibly corresponds to TRBD1 (5 bases). The CDR3 has 16 residues. The germline V gene encodes CDR1 SEHNR and CDR2 FQNEAQ (reference sequence). Between the trimmed V and J ends, which lost 2 bases and 1 base, there was a span of 12 bases. The DNA of the CDR3 is TGTGCCAGCAGCTTATCGCAGGGACTGAGCAATCAGCCCCAGCATTTT. Its translation: CASSLSQGLSNQPQHF. The whole variable domain, remainder taken from reference TRBV7-9 and TRBJ1-5, is DTGVSQNPRHKITKRGQNVTFRCDPISEHNRLYWYRQTLGQGPEFLTYFQNEAQLEKSRLLSDRFSAERPKGSFSTLEIQRTEQGDSAMYLCASSLSQGLSNQPQHFGDGTRLSIL.

This clonotype has only a few counts. The J gene is TRBJ2-3, the V gene TRBV28, with 8 bases aligning to TRBD1. The CDR3 sequence is 16 residues long. The germline CDR1 and CDR2 sequences are MDHEN and SYDVKM. J lost 5 bases, V lost 5 bases, and 12 bases had no gene match. CDR3 region: CASSRPDRGLEDTQYF. The CDR3 nucleotides are TGTGCCAGCAGTCGCCCCGACAGGGGATTAGAAGATACGCAGTATTTT. The full variable domain, in which reference TRBV28 and TRBJ2-3 provide the parts outside the CDR3, is DVKVTQSSRYLVKRTGEKVFLECVQDMDHENMFWYRQDPGLGLRLIYFSYDVKMKEKGDIPEGYSVSREKKERFSLILESASTNQTSMYLCASSRPDRGLEDTQYFGPGTRLTVL.

This clonotype came up a few times. The J gene is TRBJ1-2, the V gene TRBV20-1; 7 positions agree with TRBD1. The ends lost 6 bases at V and 4 bases at J; junction bases unmatched: 20. Per germline, CDR1 DFQATT and CDR2 SNEGSKA (reference sequence). This CDR3 has 17 amino acids. The CDR3 protein is CSATLETGTEEIYGYTF. DNA for the CDR3: TGCAGTGCCACTCTCGAAACCGGGACAGAGGAGATCTATGGCTACACCTTC.

The CDR3 DNA sequence: TGCAGTGCTAGAGACGTACAGGGGCGCAATCAGCCCCAGCATTTT. Protein product: CSARDVQGRNQPQHF. The V call is TRBV20-1, the J call TRBJ1-5, with 7 bases identical to TRBD1. From germline, CDR1 is DFQATT and CDR2 SNEGSKA (reference sequence). V trimming: 0 bases; J trimming: 2 bases; junction bases outside the gene matches: 4. This CDR3 is 15 amino acids long.

This clonotype was seen only a few times. In DNA, the CDR3 is TGCGCCAGCAGCTTGGAGGACAGGGGGCACAATGAGCAGTTCTTC. Protein product: CASSLEDRGHNEQFF. This chain links TRBV5-1 with TRBJ2-1, with 11 bases lining up with TRBD1. V gave up 0 bases and J gave up 5 bases; unmatched junction bases: 1. CDR1 and CDR2 (germline): SGHRS, YFSETQ. This CDR3 is 15 amino acids long.

Worth noting for this clonotype: At one end the junction does not follow the germline gene, possibly because of a read error. The genes are TRBV7-9 and TRBJ2-7; D is perhaps TRBD1 (5 bases). CDR3 length: 14 amino acids. Germline lookup yields CDR1 SEHNR and CDR2 FQNEAQ (reference sequence). The CDR3 protein is CASSASGSSYEQHF. CDR3 nucleotide sequence: TGTGCCAGCAGCGCGTCAGGGTCATCCTACGAGCAGCACTTC.

The V gene is TRBV6-2 or TRBV6-3, the J gene TRBJ1-2; the D gene is possibly TRBD1 (5 bases). Germline values: CDR1 MNHEY, CDR2 SVGEGT. The V and J ends lost 6 bases and 10 bases respectively, with 18 bases between them. This CDR3 is built from 13 residues. In nucleotides, the CDR3 is TGTGCCAGCAGCGTAACTTGGACATCCTCCTACACCTTC. Residues: CASSVTWTSSYTF.

The sample holds many counts of this clonotype. The chain links TRBV6-5 to TRBJ1-1; the D gene is possibly TRBD1 (6 bases). The CDR3 runs to 13 residues. Trimming took off 7 bases at V and 1 base at J, with 10 bases between the two ends. Germline V gene sequence: CDR1 MNHEY, CDR2 SVGAGI. The CDR3 DNA sequence: TGTGCCAGCAAGCAGGGGAGGAACACTGAAGCTTTCTTT. This gives the protein CASKQGRNTEAFF.

This clonotype was found many times. V is TRBV10-3 and J is TRBJ2-1; maybe TRBD2 (6 bases). CDR3 length: 14 residues. The germline CDR1 and CDR2 sequences are ENHRY and SYGVKD. Between the trimmed V and J ends, which lost 10 bases and 8 bases, there was a span of 21 bases. The CDR3 DNA is TGTGCCACCAAGGAGGGCACTAGCACCTATGAGCAGTTCTTC. Protein sequence: CATKEGTSTYEQFF.